A selection of T cell receptor beta chains follows, all from one sample in a study of blood T cell repertoires in COVID-19. Sequenced by immunoSEQ multiplex PCR; TCRdb stores in-frame clones only, minus some. The data hold 300,000 to 350,000 clones, with about nine tenths observed a single time. The specimen sequenced was PBMCs or T cells enriched from blood (not recorded which). The source of these receptors is a woman younger than 30 who had recovered from COVID-19. The CDR3 runs from the conserved cysteine through the conserved F or W. The D gene is left open where the match is weak. The size of a clone is reported for some rows only, either as once, few or many, or as a class for expanded clones.

>NA|19|TRBJ1-5|TRBD1|TRBV19
CASSTYAGTGAFSNQPQHF
TGTGCCAGTAGTACCTACGCCGGGACAGGAGCCTTTAGCAATCAGCCCCAGCATTTT
>NA|15|TRBJ1-1|NA|TRBV5-4
CASSQPRTGVTEAFF
TGTGCCAGCAGCCAACCGAGAACCGGGGTGACTGAAGCTTTCTTT
>NA|13|TRBJ2-7|NA|TRBV9
CASSALPLREQYF
TGTGCCAGCAGCGCCCTCCCCCTTAGAGAGCAGTACTTC
>NA|19|TRBJ1-5|TRBD1|TRBV4-1
CASSLEPGTVPLHYQPQHF
TGCGCCAGCAGCCTAGAACCCGGGACAGTCCCGCTACACTATCAGCCCCAGCATTTT
>NA|16|TRBJ2-7|TRBD1|TRBV18
CASSPGQGGYLGEQYF
TGTGCCAGCTCACCGGGACAGGGAGGGTATCTCGGCGAGCAGTACTTC
>NA|16|TRBJ2-5|NA|TRBV24-1
CATSVIPGGGQETQYF
TGTGCCACCAGTGTCATACCGGGGGGCGGACAAGAGACCCAGTACTTC
>NA|14|TRBJ1-2|NA|TRBV30
CAWSDPPRAEGYTF
TGTGCCTGGAGTGACCCCCCGAGGGCGGAGGGCTACACCTTC
>NA|14|TRBJ2-3|NA|TRBV19
CASSLGLGTDTQYF
TGTGCCAGTAGTCTGGGGCTAGGGACAGATACGCAGTATTTT
>NA|15|TRBJ2-1|NA|TRBV7-9
CASSYAAGVYNEQFF
TGTGCCAGCAGCTATGCGGCAGGGGTATACAATGAGCAGTTCTTC
>NA|15|TRBJ2-3|TRBD2|TRBV7-2
CASRFSGILTDTQYF
TGTGCCAGCAGATTTAGCGGGATCCTCACAGATACGCAGTATTTT
>NA|14|TRBJ1-2|NA|TRBV3-1/TRBV3-2
CASSQEGGGYGYTF
TGTGCCAGCAGCCAAGAGGGGGGAGGCTATGGCTACACCTTC
>NA|11|TRBJ2-1|NA|TRBV28
CASSSTVEQFF
TGTGCCAGCAGTTCAACGGTTGAGCAGTTCTTC
>NA|17|TRBJ2-1|TRBD2|TRBV4-1
CASSETSGGPRPNEQFF
TGCGCCAGCAGCGAGACTAGCGGGGGGCCTCGGCCCAATGAGCAGTTCTTC
>NA|16|TRBJ1-5|TRBD1|TRBV4-3
CASSQDRGTGNQPQHF
TGCGCCAGCAGCCAAGATCGGGGGACAGGCAATCAGCCCCAGCATTTT
>NA|15|TRBJ2-7|TRBD1|TRBV11-1
CASSFETGGVYEQYF
TGTGCCAGCAGCTTTGAAACAGGGGGCGTCTACGAGCAGTACTTC
>NA|17|TRBJ2-2|TRBD1|TRBV7-8
CASSSYFDRGGPGELFF
TGTGCCAGCAGCTCCTACTTTGACAGGGGAGGCCCCGGGGAGCTGTTTTTT
>NA|14|TRBJ1-2|TRBD1|TRBV7-2
CASSLPGRGHGYTF
TGTGCCAGCAGCCTACCAGGCAGGGGGCATGGCTACACCTTC
>NA|15|TRBJ2-7|NA|TRBV5-1
CASSVGLDGSYEQYF
TGCGCCAGCAGCGTAGGATTAGACGGGTCCTACGAGCAGTACTTC
>NA|13|TRBJ1-2|TRBD1|TRBV5-6
CASSRQGEYGYTF
TGTGCCAGCAGCCGACAGGGGGAGTATGGCTACACCTTC
>once|14|TRBJ1-5|NA|TRBV19
CASSKGPGGQPQHF
TGTGCCAGTAGTAAGGGGCCGGGGGGTCAGCCCCAGCATTTT
>NA|12|TRBJ1-5|NA|TRBV28
CASSSGRDPQHF
TGTGCCAGCAGTTCAGGGCGGGACCCCCAGCATTTT
>NA|14|TRBJ1-6|NA|TRBV3-1/TRBV3-2
CASSQVFGNSPLHF
TGTGCCAGCAGCCAAGTTTTCGGTAATTCACCCCTCCACTTT
>NA|12|TRBJ1-1|NA|TRBV7-8
CASRKYGTEAFF
TGTGCCAGCAGAAAGTACGGGACTGAAGCTTTCTTT
>NA|15|TRBJ1-6|TRBD1|TRBV10-3
CAISPTGAANSPLHF
TGTGCCATCAGCCCGACAGGGGCTGCTAATTCACCCCTCCACTTT